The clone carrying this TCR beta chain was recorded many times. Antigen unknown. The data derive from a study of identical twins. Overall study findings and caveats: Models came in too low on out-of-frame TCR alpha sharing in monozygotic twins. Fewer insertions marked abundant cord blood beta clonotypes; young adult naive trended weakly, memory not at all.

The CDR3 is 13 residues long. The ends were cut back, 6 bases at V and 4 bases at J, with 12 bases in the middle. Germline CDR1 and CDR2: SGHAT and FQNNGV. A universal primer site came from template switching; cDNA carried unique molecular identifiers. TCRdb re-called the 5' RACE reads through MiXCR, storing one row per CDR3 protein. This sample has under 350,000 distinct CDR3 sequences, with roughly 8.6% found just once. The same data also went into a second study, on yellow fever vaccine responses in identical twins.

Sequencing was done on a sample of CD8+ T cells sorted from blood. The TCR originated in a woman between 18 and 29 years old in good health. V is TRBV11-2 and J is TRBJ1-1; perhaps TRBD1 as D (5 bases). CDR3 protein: CASRSSGSTEAFF. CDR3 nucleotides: TGTGCCAGCAGGTCATCAGGGTCCACTGAAGCTTTCTTT. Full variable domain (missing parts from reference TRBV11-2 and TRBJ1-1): EAGVAQSPRYKIIEKRQSVAFWCNPISGHATLYWYQQILGQGPKLLIQFQNNGVVDDSQLPKDRFSAERLKGVDSTLKIQPAKLEDSAVYLCASRSSGSTEAFFGQGTRLTVV.